This T cell receptor (beta chain) was recovered during a study of a mutant IDH1 vaccine in newly diagnosed glioma. Overall study context: Vaccines were begun 4-6 weeks after radiotherapy alone, or with temozolomide cycles. The study, taken as a whole, reports: A vaccine-induced immune response developed in 90% to 95% of the patients.

The time point was: week 11, during vaccination. The study gave 300 ug of mutant IDH1 20-mer peptide per vaccine dose, with topical imiquimod. This clone has only one observation. Its antigen is undetermined. In germline, CDR1 is SGHTA, CDR2 FQGNSA. The CDR3 runs to 12 residues. V lost 5 bases and J 1 base, leaving 5 bases between the germline ends. Generated by immunoSEQ multiplex PCR, the TCRdb table keeps only in-frame clones and is missing some. The repertoire holds approximately 25,000 clones, with about 78% as singletons. This clonotype was sampled from a woman aged 18-29 years with glioma. The sequencing used PBMCs, collected from a glioma patient whose treatment included an IDH1 peptide vaccine. This chain uses TRBV7-2 with TRBJ1-1; D call uncertain. The CDR3 protein is CASSVRNTEAFF. In DNA form, the CDR3 reads TGTGCCAGCAGCGTAAGGAACACTGAAGCTTTCTTT.